Listed below are T cell receptor beta chains from one sample, sequenced in a study of T cell responses to AZD1222 COVID-19 vaccine. Profiling relied on immunoSEQ multiplex PCR, and the TCRdb table lists in-frame clones only, not all of them. The sample consists of 150,000 to 180,000 clones, 90% of them appearing once. The input for sequencing was peripheral blood, taken on day 0 of AZD1222 vaccination. The receptors derive from an adult in good health. Each CDR3 is given with its conserved first and last residue. D genes are given only for firm matches. Clone sizes are given selectively: once, few, many, or a class where the clone is expanded.

DNA: TGTGCCAGCAGCCGTAACAGGGGTCCAAGGGGCACTGAAGCTTTCTTT; CDR3: CASSRNRGPRGTEAFF; V: TRBV7-2; D: TRBD1; size: .; J: TRBJ1-1
DNA: TGTGCCAGCAGCTTTACAGGGGCAGGAAACACCATATATTTT; CDR3: CASSFTGAGNTIYF; V: TRBV5-5; D: TRBD1; size: .; J: TRBJ1-3
DNA: TGTGCCAGCAGCGTTAGGCCCGAGGGCGAGCAGTACTTC; CDR3: CASSVRPEGEQYF; V: TRBV9; D: .; size: .; J: TRBJ2-7
DNA: TGTGCCAGCTCACCATCCTTTGAACAGGGAAGAGAGACCCAGTACTTC; CDR3: CASSPSFEQGRETQYF; V: TRBV18; D: .; size: .; J: TRBJ2-5
DNA: TGTGCCAGCAGTGAGTCGGCAGACGGGGGCTACACCTTC; CDR3: CASSESADGGYTF; V: TRBV6-1; D: .; size: .; J: TRBJ1-2
DNA: TGTGCCAGCAGCCCATGGAGGGGAGATACGCAGTATTTT; CDR3: CASSPWRGDTQYF; V: TRBV9; D: .; size: .; J: TRBJ2-3
DNA: TGCAGCGTTGCCTATTTAAGCTCTGGGGCCAACGTCCTGACTTTC; CDR3: CSVAYLSSGANVLTF; V: TRBV29-1; D: .; size: .; J: TRBJ2-6
DNA: TGTGCCAGTAGTCGAGGTGGTAGCAATCAGCCCCAGCATTTT; CDR3: CASSRGGSNQPQHF; V: TRBV19; D: .; size: .; J: TRBJ1-5
DNA: TGTGCCCTGGGGTCAGTCGTCTCAGACTCACCCCTCCACTTT; CDR3: CALGSVVSDSPLHF; V: TRBV2; D: .; size: .; J: TRBJ1-6
DNA: TGTGCCAGCAGCGTAGGGACAGGGAGAACAGATACGCAGTATTTT; CDR3: CASSVGTGRTDTQYF; V: TRBV9; D: TRBD1; size: .; J: TRBJ2-3
DNA: TGTGCCAGTACCCTCGGACGGTTCTACACAGATACGCAGTATTTT; CDR3: CASTLGRFYTDTQYF; V: TRBV19; D: .; size: .; J: TRBJ2-3
DNA: TGTGCCAGCAGTGACCCCGCCCAGACACGCGCGGGGACTGGTCCCCTCGTGGAAGGTCAGCCCCAGCATTTT; CDR3: CASSDPAQTRAGTGPLVEGQPQHF; V: TRBV6-4; D: .; size: .; J: TRBJ1-5
DNA: TGCGCCAGCAGCTTGGCCCCCGGGGGCAGTACTGAAGCTTTCTTT; CDR3: CASSLAPGGSTEAFF; V: TRBV5-1; D: .; size: .; J: TRBJ1-1
DNA: TGTGCCTCCTTAAGCCAGGGGGCTTCAGGGGCCAACGTCCTGACTTTC; CDR3: CASLSQGASGANVLTF; V: TRBV9; D: TRBD1; size: .; J: TRBJ2-6
DNA: TGTGCCAGCACACGAGGGGCGGCCAACTACAATGAGCAGTTCTTC; CDR3: CASTRGAANYNEQFF; V: TRBV27; D: .; size: .; J: TRBJ2-1
DNA: TGTGCCAGCAGTCCCCTGAATTCGAACTATGGCTACACCTTC; CDR3: CASSPLNSNYGYTF; V: TRBV6-5; D: .; size: .; J: TRBJ1-2
DNA: TGTGCCAGCAGCTTACCCGTCGCAGGCCACTCTGGAAACACCATATATTTT; CDR3: CASSLPVAGHSGNTIYF; V: TRBV7-9; D: .; size: .; J: TRBJ1-3
DNA: TGTGCCAGCAGCAAATCGGACAGAGTTGACTATGGCTACACCTTC; CDR3: CASSKSDRVDYGYTF; V: TRBV7-2; D: .; size: .; J: TRBJ1-2
DNA: TGCAGTGCTAGTGGGACTACTCACACTGAAGCTTTCTTT; CDR3: CSASGTTHTEAFF; V: TRBV20-1; D: .; size: few; J: TRBJ1-1
DNA: TGTGCCAGTGGACTAAACGAGGAGGGGGTCCCCATCTTC; CDR3: CASGLNEEGVPIF; V: TRBV19; D: .; size: .; J: TRBJ1-2
DNA: TGTGCCAGCAGCTTCTACGGCGGGGGCGGGTACAATGAGCAGTTCTTC; CDR3: CASSFYGGGGYNEQFF; V: TRBV5-4; D: .; size: once; J: TRBJ2-1
DNA: TGTGCCAGCAGTGAAAACGAGGGACCCACTGAAGCTTTCTTT; CDR3: CASSENEGPTEAFF; V: TRBV2; D: .; size: .; J: TRBJ1-1
DNA: TGTGCCAGCAGCTCCGACGTTTCTGGAAACACCATATATTTT; CDR3: CASSSDVSGNTIYF; V: TRBV11-2; D: .; size: .; J: TRBJ1-3
DNA: TGTGCCAGCAGTTTAAGAACAGCATACAATGAGCAGTTCTTC; CDR3: CASSLRTAYNEQFF; V: TRBV28; D: .; size: .; J: TRBJ2-1
DNA: TGTGCCAGCAGTGATTTAAGGGGTGGCTACACCTTC; CDR3: CASSDLRGGYTF; V: TRBV25-1; D: .; size: .; J: TRBJ1-2
DNA: TGTGCCAGTACCAGGTTGGGGGTGAACACTGAAGCTTTCTTT; CDR3: CASTRLGVNTEAFF; V: TRBV19; D: .; size: .; J: TRBJ1-1